What follows is one TCR beta chain and its context. Its target is not known. TCRdb redid the calling of the 5' RACE reads with MiXCR, one entry per CDR3 protein. The sample has approximately 260,000 distinct CDR3 sequences, roughly 15% seen once. The data were taken from a study of T-cell memory formation after mild COVID-19. About the study: TCR clusters mostly belonged to single donors.

Trimming took off 5 bases at V and 3 bases at J, with 11 bases between the two ends. CDR1 is MDHEN, CDR2 SYDVKM, per germline. The CDR3 length is 13 residues. Broader study findings: Clones that contracted from day 15 to 85 were balanced CD4/CD8, while later expanders leaned CD4+.

The genes are TRBV28 and TRBJ2-7; D is unclear. Input material: PBMCs or a T cell subset sorted from them (not recorded which). This TCR was recovered from a man between 18 and 35 years old who had mild COVID-19 (a few samples of this study predate the infection). Cell type and time point are not known. The CDR3 reads CASSPRVVYEQYV. Written as DNA, the CDR3 is TGTGCCAGCAGTCCTCGGGTCGTCTACGAGCAGTACGTC.